These 29 T cell receptor beta chains were all obtained from the same sample, sequenced in a study of shared clonotypes between healthy human individuals. The table came from immunoSEQ multiplex PCR; TCRdb's copy has only in-frame clones and leaves some out. The table records about 2.3 million clones, around 90% of them present only once. The material sequenced was naive CD4+ T cells from PBMCs. The subset: CD45RA+ positively selected. These TCRs come from a man in his late teens or twenties in good health. Some clones in this sample may be carry-over from other donors' samples.

This chain links TRBV7-3 with TRBJ2-7, with D unclear. Looked up from germline, CDR1 is SGHTA and CDR2 is FQGTGA. The CDR3 sequence is 13 residues long. The ends were cut back, 1 base at V and 5 bases at J, with 9 bases in the middle. For the CDR3, the DNA is TGTGCCAGCAGCTTAATGCTAGGCCACGAGCAGTACTTC. Residues: CASSLMLGHEQYF.

With regard to this clone: Other nucleotide sequences from this sample produce the same CDR3. The chain is built from TRBV29-1 and TRBJ1-1; no firm D call. V shed 4 bases and J shed 0 bases, with 9 bases lying between them. Germline CDR1 SQVTM, CDR2 ANQGSEA. CDR3 length equals 13 residues. The CDR3 protein is CSVGPGLNTEAFF. The CDR3 nucleotides read TGCAGCGTTGGGCCGGGGTTGAACACTGAAGCTTTCTTT.

The rearrangement uses TRBV27 and TRBJ2-2; 10 bases map to TRBD2. Germline trimming cut 7 bases from V and 3 bases from J; bases unmatched to any gene: 17. The germline gives CDR1 MNHEY, CDR2 SMNVEV (reference sequence). This CDR3 has 19 amino acids. CDR3 coding DNA: TGTGCCAGCACCCTGGCCGCTAGCGGGAGTAGGAGGGACACCGGGGAGCTGTTTTTT. Protein: CASTLAASGSRRDTGELFF.

V and J are TRBV6-6 and TRBJ2-1; D might be TRBD2 (6 bases). V shed 6 bases and J shed 5 bases, with 20 bases lying between them. The length of the CDR3 is 16 residues. CDR1 and CDR2 (germline): MNHNY, SVGAGI (reference sequence). CDR3 coding DNA: TGTGCCAGCAGCCCGCAACCGGGACTGGCTCACAATGAGCAGTTCTTC. It codes for CASSPQPGLAHNEQFF.

V and J are TRBV9 and TRBJ1-5, with D perhaps matching TRBD1 (6 bases). The V end was cut by 7 bases, the J end by 1 base, with 12 bases between. CDR1 is SGDLS, CDR2 YYNGEE, per germline. The CDR3 has 14 amino acids. CDR3 coding DNA: TGTGCCAGCGGCGGAGGACAGAGCAATCAGCCCCAGCATTTT. This codes for CASGGGQSNQPQHF.

The V call is TRBV5-8, the J call TRBJ2-2; D gene ambiguous. Trimming cost V 4 bases and J 7 bases, with 8 bases left between them. Germline assignment: CDR1 SGHTS and CDR2 YDEGEE. The CDR3 length is 12 residues. In nucleotides, the CDR3 is TGTGCCAGCAGCCGGCCCTTCGGGGAGCTGTTTTTT. Its protein is CASSRPFGELFF.

This sequence joins TRBV5-1 and TRBJ2-7; 9 bases are a match to TRBD1. Germline CDR1 and CDR2: SGHRS and YFSETQ. With 1 base clipped from V and 1 base from J, the junction kept 3 bases outside the gene matches. The CDR3 is made up of 15 amino acids. The CDR3 bases are TGCGCCAGCAGCTTGACAGGGGGCGCGTCCTACGAGCAGTACTTC. Translating gives CASSLTGGASYEQYF. The whole variable domain, remainder taken from reference TRBV5-1 and TRBJ2-7, is KAGVTQTPRYLIKTRGQQVTLSCSPISGHRSVSWYQQTPGQGLQFLFEYFSETQRNKGNFPGRFSGRQFSNSRSEMNVSTLELGDSALYLCASSLTGGASYEQYFGPGTRLTVT.

The chain is built from TRBV14 and TRBJ1-4; D may be TRBD1 (6 bases). Germline V lookup: CDR1 SGHDN, CDR2 FVKESK. The CDR3 is 15 amino acids. Trimming pared 4 bases from V and 3 bases from J, leaving 12 bases between. The CDR3 DNA sequence: TGTGCCAGCAGCCCCTACAGGGCTCCTAATGAAAAACTGTTTTTT. It codes for CASSPYRAPNEKLFF.

This clone came up once. The V gene is TRBV25-1, the J gene TRBJ2-5; D perhaps matches TRBD2 (5 bases). In germline, CDR1 is MGHDK, CDR2 SYGVNS. The CDR3 has 14 residues. V was pared by 8 bases and J by 7 bases, with 20 bases between. The CDR3 DNA reads as TGTGCCAGCCGTTTCCAGGCGGGCGACGGGACCCAGTACTTC. Protein sequence: CASRFQAGDGTQYF.

This rearrangement joins TRBV7-3 to TRBJ1-2; TRBD1 agrees at 11 bases. Per the germline V gene, CDR1 is SGHTA and CDR2 is FQGTGA. V shed 0 bases, J shed 4 bases, and the junction held 4 bases outside the gene matches. The CDR3 covers 16 residues. The CDR3 loop is CASSLTQGTGGYGYTF. The CDR3 DNA is TGTGCCAGCAGCTTAACTCAGGGGACAGGGGGCTATGGCTACACCTTC.

Here the CDR3 DNA reads TGTGCCAGCAGCTTAGTCGTAGGCCATGAGCAGTTCTTC. This translates into CASSLVVGHEQFF. This rearrangement joins TRBV7-8 to TRBJ2-1; D remains ambiguous. The CDR3 spans 13 residues. The germline V and J ends were trimmed by 1 base and 8 bases, with 9 bases remaining between them. Germline-derived CDR1 and CDR2 are SGHVS and FQNEAQ.

This chain connects TRBV28 to TRBJ1-1, with D unclear. Germline values: CDR1 MDHEN, CDR2 SYDVKM. The CDR3 consists of 12 residues. V gave up 0 bases and J gave up 8 bases, with 7 bases separating them. CDR3 sequence reads: CASSLWGWEAFF. CDR3 nucleotides: TGTGCCAGCAGTTTATGGGGGTGGGAAGCTTTCTTT.

The rearrangement joins TRBV28 to TRBJ1-5; tentatively, D is TRBD1 (6 bases). The V and J ends lost 1 base and 7 bases respectively, with 14 bases between them. Germline V lookup: CDR1 MDHEN, CDR2 SYDVKM. The CDR3 extends over 15 amino acids. The CDR3 DNA sequence: TGTGCCAGCAGTTTATTACAGGACAGAACACAGCCCCAGCATTTT. This sequence encodes CASSLLQDRTQPQHF.

Concerning this clone: Other DNA sequences in this specimen translate into the identical CDR3. J is TRBJ2-3 and V is TRBV4-2, with 9 nucleotides matching TRBD2. The CDR3 runs 16 residues. From germline, CDR1 is LGHNA and CDR2 YNFKEQ. Germline trimming cut 2 bases from V and 3 bases from J; bases unmatched to any gene: 6. CDR3 region: CASSQNLAGVTDTQYF. DNA of the CDR3: TGTGCCAGCAGCCAAAATTTAGCGGGAGTGACAGATACGCAGTATTTT.

This chain connects TRBV2 to TRBJ1-1; no reliable D call. The CDR3 is 10 amino acids. V shed 7 bases and J shed 6 bases, with 6 bases lying between them. Germline V gene data show CDR1 as SNHLY and CDR2 as FYNNEI. The CDR3 nucleotides are TGTGCCAGCATGAGGGCTGAAGCTTTCTTT. Its translation: CASMRAEAFF.

This clone appeared a single time. CDR3 nucleotide sequence: TGTGCCAGCTGCTTGAGCGATGAGCAGTTCTTC. Protein: CASCLSDEQFF. The J gene is TRBJ2-1, the V gene TRBV6-6; D gene ambiguous. This CDR3 spans 11 amino acids. The V and J ends lost 8 bases and 8 bases respectively, with 10 bases between them. Germline CDR1 reads MNHNY; CDR2 reads SVGAGI (reference sequence).

V and J are TRBV7-8 and TRBJ1-2; D remains unclear. Between the trimmed V and J ends, which lost 5 bases and 10 bases, there was a span of 14 bases. CDR3 length: 12 amino acids. The germline CDR1 and CDR2 sequences are SGHVS and FQNEAQ. The CDR3, as DNA: TGTGCCAGCAGCCTAGAAGGCAGGACCTACACCTTC. Protein sequence: CASSLEGRTYTF.

This clone is a singleton in its sample. This chain connects TRBV15 to TRBJ1-1, with D possibly being TRBD1 (6 bases). V was cut by 5 bases and J by 8 bases, with 15 bases left in between. CDR1 LNHNV and CDR2 YYDKDF come from the germline V gene (reference sequence). The CDR3 runs 13 residues. The DNA for the CDR3 is TGTGCCACCAGCTTAGGGACATCCGCCGAAGCTTTCTTT. Protein product: CATSLGTSAEAFF.

V and J are TRBV11-1 and TRBJ1-2; 8 bases agree with TRBD1. Germline V gene sequence: CDR1 SGHAT, CDR2 FQDESV (reference sequence). The CDR3 totals 15 residues. V shed 5 bases and J 2 bases; nucleotides not matched to a gene: 7. CDR3 region: CASSASRGRNYGYTF. Here the CDR3 DNA reads TGTGCCAGCAGCGCGAGCAGGGGGCGCAACTATGGCTACACCTTC.

A remark on this clone: Other DNA sequences of this sample code for an identical CDR3. The chain is built from TRBV6-5 and TRBJ1-2; 7 nucleotides match TRBD1. The germline gives CDR1 MNHEY, CDR2 SVGAGI. This CDR3 region has 13 residues. V dropped 6 bases and J dropped 7; count of bases not matched to a gene: 8. The DNA for the CDR3 is TGTGCCAGCAGCCCCGACAGGGTCGGTGGCTACACCTTC. Amino acid sequence: CASSPDRVGGYTF.

This chain joins TRBV5-6 and TRBJ2-7; D not certain. There are 16 residues in the CDR3. V was cut by 4 bases and J by 0 bases, with 17 bases left in between. Per germline, CDR1 SGHDT and CDR2 YYEEEE. As DNA, the CDR3 is TGTGCCAGCAGCCCTCCCCCGGGTCCTAGCTCCTACGAGCAGTACTTC. Its protein product is CASSPPPGPSSYEQYF.

This clone was detected once. The CDR3 DNA is TGTGCCAGCAGCTCCTATAGCAATCAGCCCCAGCATTTT. It specifies CASSSYSNQPQHF. The rearrangement links TRBV7-8 to TRBJ1-5; D gene ambiguous. The V end lost 4 bases, the J end lost 0 bases, and 4 bases lay between the germline ends. The CDR3 covers 13 residues. CDR1 SGHVS and CDR2 FQNEAQ come from the germline V gene.

This CDR3 is CASSRRQGAYEQYF. The CDR3 DNA is TGTGCCAGCAGCCGGAGGCAGGGGGCTTACGAGCAGTACTTC. This rearrangement joins TRBV11-3 to TRBJ2-7; 8 bases align to TRBD1. Per germline, CDR1 SGHNT and CDR2 YENEEA. V trimming: 5 bases; J trimming: 4 bases; junction bases outside the gene matches: 7. The CDR3 covers 14 residues.

The chain couples TRBV2 to TRBJ2-2; D may be TRBD2 (5 bases). This CDR3 has 12 amino acids. Trimming left V 7 bases short and J 6 bases short, with 9 bases between. CDR1 is SNHLY and CDR2 is FYNNEI in the germline V gene. CDR3 residues: CASTEGAGELFF. The CDR3 DNA reads TGTGCCAGCACTGAGGGAGCCGGGGAGCTGTTTTTT.

This sequence joins TRBV5-4 and TRBJ2-2; 8 bases line up with TRBD2. This CDR3 has 15 amino acids. Germline CDR1 reads SGHNT; CDR2 reads YYREEE (reference sequence). The J segment lost 4 bases and the V segment lost 6 bases, leaving 8 bases of the junction unmatched. Here the CDR3 DNA reads TGTGCCAGCACCCCTTCGGGGGGGCGCACCGGGGAGCTGTTTTTT. Protein sequence: CASTPSGGRTGELFF.

The CDR3 region has the DNA TGTGCCAGCAGCTTATACACTAGCGGGACATCGAATGAGCAGTTCTTC. It encodes CASSLYTSGTSNEQFF. This chain uses TRBV7-3 with TRBJ2-1; TRBD2 aligns across 10 bases. The ends lost 2 bases at V and 7 bases at J; junction bases unmatched: 8. The germline CDR1 and CDR2 sequences are SGHTA and FQGTGA. The CDR3 sequence is 16 residues long.

This chain uses TRBV4-3 with TRBJ2-2, with 7 bases that match TRBD1. V shed 3 bases and J 2 bases; nucleotides not matched to a gene: 6. The germline V gene encodes CDR1 LGHNA and CDR2 YSLEER. The CDR3 extends over 16 amino acids. The CDR3 reads CASSQGTAVNTGELFF. CDR3 DNA: TGCGCCAGCAGCCAGGGGACAGCTGTAAACACCGGGGAGCTGTTTTTT.

The rearrangement links TRBV7-3 to TRBJ2-1; 10 bases are shared with TRBD2. CDR3 length: 16 residues. Germline V gene lookup returns CDR1 SGHTA and CDR2 FQGTGA. V shed 5 bases, J shed 6 bases, and the junction held 10 bases outside the gene matches. The DNA of the CDR3 is TGTGCCAGCAGCCCCGTGCGAGCGGGAGGGTTCAATGAGCAGTTCTTC. Protein product: CASSPVRAGGFNEQFF.

This clone was recorded only once. V gene TRBV28 combines with J gene TRBJ2-7, with D perhaps matching TRBD1 (6 bases). Germline V gene data show CDR1 as MDHEN and CDR2 as SYDVKM. Trimming removed 7 bases from V and 0 bases from J, with 13 bases in between. This CDR3 is 14 amino acids long. In DNA, the CDR3 is TGTGCCAGCAATCTTCAGGGGTACTCCTACGAGCAGTACTTC. Translating it yields CASNLQGYSYEQYF.